This TCR beta chain was documented in a study of beta chain features in type 1 diabetes. A single heparinised draw of approximately 100 mL on average was taken per donor. Expressed TCRB transcripts were sequenced because the entire RNA isolate underwent reverse transcription. The table came from immunoSEQ multiplex PCR; TCRdb's copy has only in-frame clones and leaves some out. The sample records around 340,000 clones, 15% to 20% being singletons. There are 14 residues in the CDR3. Germline V CDR1 and CDR2: SQVTM, ANQGSEA. With 0 bases removed from V and 9 bases from J, the gap between germline ends came to 15 bases.

The sequenced material came from naive CD4+ T cells from blood. The source of this sequence is a young woman in good health. The V gene is TRBV29-1, the J gene TRBJ2-1; D gene uncertain. DNA for the CDR3: TGCAGCGTTGAAGATCGAGTCAAGATTGGTGAGCAGTTCTTC. This sequence encodes CSVEDRVKIGEQFF.